This T cell receptor (beta chain) is from a study of response to subunit inactivated influenza vaccine. In this sample, this clonotype turned up a few times. What it recognizes is unknown. TCRdb used MiXCR to reprocess the RT-PCR reads, holding one entry per CDR3 protein. Of 150,000 or so distinct CDR3 sequences in the sample, about 11% were seen once. This CDR3 region has 17 residues. The germline V gene encodes CDR1 SQVTM and CDR2 ANQGSEA. V lost 0 bases and J lost 5; bases outside the gene matches: 11. Study results and caveats: New T cells are recruited in small numbers by each seasonal influenza vaccination, according to the authors' suggestion.

The V call is TRBV29-1, the J call TRBJ2-5; 11 bases are a match to TRBD2. This clonotype was sampled from a man in his fifties or sixties who received an inactivated influenza vaccine. The source material was CD8+ T cells sorted from PBMCs, sampled less than 30 months after vaccination. The CDR3 sequence is CSVEDPSGRSFVETQYF. Here the CDR3 DNA reads TGCAGCGTTGAAGATCCTAGCGGGAGGAGCTTCGTGGAGACCCAGTACTTC.